The text below deals with one TCR beta chain. This clonotype appeared a few times. Its antigen is not yet known. No base-level quality is on record; no much larger clone is a single base apart. Sample treatment or condition, as interpreted from the label and publication: live attenuated yellow fever vaccine strain. Two biological replicates of bulk PBMCs were collected at each blood-draw timepoint. A standard Ficoll-Paque protocol was used to isolate PBMCs from peripheral blood. TriZol was used to extract RNA from bulk PBMCs, CD4 and CD8 fractions, and dextramer-positive and dextramer-negative fractions. The CDR3 sequence holds 14 residues, the cysteine and phenylalanine included. The sequence is cut down to CDR3 DNA, 42 bases in frame from base 1. The germline ends are 12 bases apart after V is trimmed by 2 bases and J by 8 bases. CDR1 is given as LNHNV and CDR2 as YYDKDF, both from the germline V gene (reference sequence).

TCR cDNA was synthesized by 5'RACE template switching, which introduced a universal primer site and unique molecular identifiers. Priming of cDNA synthesis was performed from both the TCR alpha and TCR beta constant segments. Library amplification involved two PCR steps, and the second step added sample barcodes and sequencing adapters. Sequencing of libraries was done on Illumina HiSeq 2500 (2x100 bp) or NovaSeq (2x150 bp). Under the source paper's analysis protocol: Reads were demultiplexed and collapsed into UMI consensus sequences with MIGEC, and V(D)J alignment was performed with MiXCR. Clonotypes responding to the vaccine were identified with edgeR on replicate PBMC samples, with the criteria of FDR below 0.01 and a log2 fold change above 5 up to day 15. CD4 or CD8 identity was assigned to each bulk clonotype according to whether the clonotype was present at higher abundance in the sequenced CD4 repertoire or the sequenced CD8 repertoire. Using fastp trimming at Q25 and MiXCR clonotype assembly, TCRdb reanalyzed the public sequencing data and kept in-frame beta chains. For every CDR3 protein sequence, its rows merge into one entry that carries the most common genes and DNA. TCRdb assigned the V and J calls; the authors' analysis was not used. Within this sample are 300,000 to 450,000 distinct CDR3 sequences, with about 6.2% of them counted one time only. The top ten clonotypes cover approximately 16% of the sample.

This sample stems from a study of T cells after yellow fever vaccination (dated by TCRdb to about 2019). Background on the whole study: Libraries from fractions with low cell numbers were prepared with the SMART-Seq v4 Ultra Low Input RNA kit. To follow T-cell clones before and after both primary and booster YFV17D yellow fever vaccination, bulk TCR alpha and beta repertoires underwent longitudinal sequencing. Two healthy male donors, one aged 18 to 29 and one aged 30 to 40 years, made up the cohort. Blood was drawn at multiple timepoints before and after primary and secondary immunization, with bulk PBMC replicates and cell subsets isolated.

Findings and caveats that apply to the study as a whole: After the booster, most clones that had expanded after primary vaccination were detected again (approximately 97% of CD4 and around 88% of CD8), suggesting broad maintenance of memory. FACS-sorted repertoires could contain abundant contaminating clonotypes from the bulk population, so computational filtering was required. A small share of clonotypes occurred in both CD4 and CD8 compartments, likely arising from convergent recombination. Compared with the primary T-cell response, the secondary T-cell response was weaker but faster, peaking on day 5 rather than day 15. Only a couple of donors were included in the study, so the extent to which the findings can be generalized is limited.

This TCR was recovered from a man under 40 who received the YFV17D yellow fever vaccine. This receptor chain uses TRBV15 and TRBJ2-2; the D gene could be TRBD1 or TRBD2, each one agreeing over 6 bases. The specimen comprised PBMCs, sampled 5 days after the yellow fever booster vaccination. The CDR3 in this case is CATSRSLGGGELFF. The DNA sequence reads TGTGCCACCAGCAGATCGTTAGGGGGGGGGGAGCTGTTTTTT.